Reported below is one TCR beta chain. The PCR contained 60 Vbeta and 13 Jbeta primers. Using immunoSEQ multiplex PCR, the repertoire was profiled, and TCRdb retains in-frame clones only, with some absent. The table shows roughly 130,000 clones, with over 60% occurring only once. The record originates from a study of cytomegalovirus exposure and HLA in healthy donors. The source material was PBMCs. The source of this sequence is a man aged 18-30 years in good health and CMV-seronegative.

The CDR3 sequence: CASSRHEFGEQYF. The CDR3 nucleotides are TGTGCCAGCAGCCGACACGAGTTTGGCGAGCAGTACTTC. The V gene is TRBV7-9, the J gene TRBJ2-7; D is unresolved. V was pared by 5 bases and J by 6 bases, with 14 bases between. This CDR3 has 13 residues. Germline V gives CDR1 SEHNR, CDR2 FQNEAQ (reference sequence).